This TCR beta chain originates from a study of cytomegalovirus exposure and HLA in healthy donors. General study findings and limits: Cytomegalovirus-associated status was assigned to more than 150 TCR beta chains.

Germline assignment: CDR1 MNHEY and CDR2 SVGAGI. Trimming took 4 bases from V and 8 from J, leaving 17 bases between them. The CDR3 consists of 15 residues. Regarding this clone: Its matching antigen is unknown.

PCR involved 60 Vbeta and 13 Jbeta primers. Sequenced by immunoSEQ multiplex PCR; TCRdb stores in-frame clones only, minus some. This sample has fewer than 150,000 clones, with about 80% found just once. V is TRBV6-5 and J is TRBJ1-4, with a weak D call TRBD1 (6 bases). The source material was PBMCs. This sequence originates from a man between 18 and 35 years old in good health and CMV-seronegative. The CDR3 coding sequence is TGTGCCAGCAGTTTCCGAACAGGGAAGGGCGAAAAACTGTTTTTT. Translating it yields CASSFRTGKGEKLFF.